Each of the 13 T cell receptor beta chains below was sequenced from the same sample in a study of blood T cell repertoires in COVID-19. Only in-frame clones appear in the TCRdb table, and some are missing; sequencing was by immunoSEQ multiplex PCR. This table has more than 60,000 clones, about 83% appearing once. The sequencing sample was made of peripheral blood. The source is a man aged 45-65 years with acute or convalescent COVID-19.

V is TRBV11-2 and J is TRBJ2-3; 10 nucleotides align to TRBD2. V was pared by 7 bases and J by 5 bases, with 6 bases of the junction left unmatched. Germline V CDR1 and CDR2: SGHAT, FQNNGV. CDR3 size: 14 residues. The CDR3 DNA is TGTGCCAGCACCAGCGGGAGGGCCGGAGATACGCAGTATTTT. Its translation: CASTSGRAGDTQYF.

The V and J genes are TRBV18 and TRBJ2-5, with TRBD2 identical over 10 bases. The germline CDR1 and CDR2 sequences are KGHSH and LQKENI. V was clipped by 6 bases and J by 5 bases; unmatched bases: 12. The CDR3 has 16 amino acids. The chain's CDR3 is CASSINSGTSDETQYF. In nucleotides, the CDR3 is TGTGCCAGCTCCATTAACTCCGGGACTAGCGATGAGACCCAGTACTTC.

The chain couples TRBV5-4 to TRBJ2-5; 15 bases align to TRBD2. With 4 bases clipped from V and 5 bases from J, the junction kept 9 bases outside the gene matches. This CDR3 is 17 amino acids long. The germline CDR1 and CDR2 sequences are SGHNT and YYREEE (reference sequence). The CDR3 region has the DNA TGTGCCAGCAGCCCAAGGACTAGCGGGGGGGCAATCGAGACCCAGTACTTC. Residues: CASSPRTSGGAIETQYF. The whole variable domain, remainder taken from reference TRBV5-4 and TRBJ2-5, is ETGVTQSPTHLIKTRGQQVTLRCSSQSGHNTVSWYQQALGQGPQFIFQYYREEENGRGNFPPRFSGLQFPNYSSELNVNALELDDSALYLCASSPRTSGGAIETQYFGPGTRLLVL.

This clone was seen more than once but under ten times. This chain joins TRBV19 and TRBJ1-5; 8 positions match TRBD1. The CDR3 runs to 17 residues. The germline V gene encodes CDR1 LNHDA and CDR2 SQIVND (reference sequence). Losses at the gene ends were 5 bases for V and 3 bases for J; bases not matched to a gene: 12. DNA for the CDR3: TGTGCCAGTAGTCGGACAGGGAGATGGGATACCAATCAGCCCCAGCATTTT. Residues: CASSRTGRWDTNQPQHF. The full variable domain, in which reference TRBV19 and TRBJ1-5 provide the parts outside the CDR3, is DGGITQSPKYLFRKEGQNVTLSCEQNLNHDAMYWYRQDPGQGLRLIYYSQIVNDFQKGDIAEGYSVSREKKESFPLTVTSAQKNPTAFYLCASSRTGRWDTNQPQHFGDGTRLSIL.

The V call is TRBV5-4, the J call TRBJ2-2; TRBD2 aligns across 8 bases. Germline CDR1 reads SGHNT; CDR2 reads YYREEE (reference sequence). The CDR3 extends over 15 amino acids. Trimming took 0 bases from V and 4 from J; bases not matched to a gene: 2. CDR3 sequence reads: CASSLGLASTGELFF. Written as DNA, the CDR3 is TGTGCCAGCAGCTTGGGACTAGCGTCCACCGGGGAGCTGTTTTTT.

This CDR3 is CASLDSFYNEQFF. The DNA for the CDR3 is TGTGCCAGTTTGGACAGTTTTTACAATGAGCAGTTCTTC. The chain has TRBV19 and TRBJ2-1; D is possibly TRBD1 (6 bases). The CDR3 consists of 13 residues. Deletions cut 8 bases from V and 4 bases from J, with 12 bases between. Germline V CDR1 and CDR2: LNHDA, SQIVND (reference sequence).

The J gene is TRBJ1-3, the V gene TRBV5-1, with D hard to call. CDR1 and CDR2 (germline): SGHRS, YFSETQ. The CDR3 has 15 residues. Trimming cost V 5 bases and J 7 bases, with 19 bases left between them. The CDR3: CASRLGRGGSNTIYF. CDR3 coding DNA: TGCGCCAGCAGACTTGGACGGGGTGGTTCTAACACCATATATTTT.

This rearrangement joins TRBV18 to TRBJ2-7; 7 positions agree with TRBD1. Losses at the gene ends were 3 bases for V and 2 bases for J; bases not matched to a gene: 4. The CDR3 has 14 residues. From germline, CDR1 is KGHSH and CDR2 LQKENI. The CDR3 sequence: CASSPRDRPYEQYF. The CDR3 DNA is TGTGCCAGCTCACCCCGGGACAGACCCTACGAGCAGTACTTC.

The CDR3 here is CAWIPKGGENWVANEKLFF. CDR3 sequence (DNA): TGTGCCTGGATCCCGAAGGGAGGGGAAAACTGGGTAGCTAATGAAAAACTGTTTTTT. The gene calls are TRBV30 and TRBJ1-4; D may be TRBD1 (5 bases). V was clipped by 4 bases and J by 3 bases, with 27 bases between them. Germline values: CDR1 GTSNPN, CDR2 SVGIG (reference sequence). This CDR3 contains 19 residues.

The rearrangement joins TRBV12-1 to TRBJ2-1; TRBD2, the D gene given by the table, was not confirmed from the DNA. TRBV12-1 is described as a pseudogene. CDR3 length: 13 amino acids. CDR3 amino acids: CASSFWTSRMQFF. The CDR3 DNA follows: TGTGCCAGCAGCTTTTGGACTAGCCGGATGCAGTTCTTC.

This chain joins TRBV20-1 and TRBJ2-1, with D possibly TRBD2 on 6 matching bases. V was cut by 4 bases and J by 13 bases, with 14 bases left in between. Germline assignment: CDR1 DFQATT and CDR2 SNEGSKA (reference sequence). This CDR3 is 11 amino acids long. The CDR3 DNA reads TGCAGTGCTATACGGGGGACCCCTCAGTTCTTC. Translated: CSAIRGTPQFF.

This clone appeared once. V usage is TRBV13 and J usage is TRBJ2-1; 11 nucleotides line up with TRBD2. Germline-derived CDR1 and CDR2 are PRHDT and FYEKMQ (reference sequence). V lost 3 bases and J lost 7; bases outside the gene matches: 8. The CDR3 has 16 residues. In DNA, the CDR3 is TGTGCCAGCAGCTTTAGCGGGAGGGCCTCGTTGAATGAGCAGTTCTTC. This encodes CASSFSGRASLNEQFF.

This chain joins TRBV6-2 or TRBV6-3 and TRBJ1-2; tentative D call: TRBD1 (6 bases). Germline lookup yields CDR1 MNHEY and CDR2 SVGEGT. The CDR3 totals 13 residues. V lost 0 bases and J lost 7, with 9 bases in between. The DNA of the CDR3 is TGTGCCAGCAGTTACTCGGACAGTCTTGGCTACACCTTC. It encodes CASSYSDSLGYTF.